One T cell receptor (beta chain) is described in this entry. The data were taken from a study of blood T cell repertoires in COVID-19. On the study more broadly: Acute and convalescent COVID-19 specimens originated in the United States, Italy and Spain. Nucleic acid was either cDNA or gDNA, and it came from T cells, B-cell-depleted T cells, or PBMCs.

The CDR3 contains 13 residues. With 4 bases removed from V and 2 bases from J, the gap between germline ends came to 8 bases. CDR1 and CDR2 from the germline V gene are ENHRY and SYGVKD. Per the study methods: Amplification of reference gene primers provided the estimated nucleated cell counts. The method was immunoSEQ multiplex PCR; TCRdb's version includes in-frame clones alone and lacks a portion of them. V and J calls and clone size are those listed in that table; D and trimming were worked out from the DNA. The table has 50,000 to 70,000 clones, approximately 91% seen once. V gene TRBV10-3 combines with J gene TRBJ1-1; the D is unclear. The sample comprised peripheral blood. The sequence was collected from a woman in her seventies with active COVID-19. The CDR3 DNA sequence: TGTGCCATCAGTGCTGAGGGCAACACTGAAGCTTTCTTT. This gives the protein CAISAEGNTEAFF.